This TCR beta chain was retrieved from a study of cytomegalovirus exposure and HLA in healthy donors. Study-wide context: Around 87 million unique TCRs, all from HLA-typed donors, were included in an early release of the data.

Study-wide results and limits: Later on, analysis showed that most CMV-associated TCR beta chains appeared to be HLA-restricted. Previously analyzed data showed that most TCR beta V segments were productive at a frequency of about 90% or about 30%. High sensitivity and specificity were reportedly achieved when the classifier diagnosed cytomegalovirus status.

In regard to this clone: Antigen: not known.

Trimming shortened V by 5 bases and J by 1 base, and 11 bases separated the two germline ends. Germline values: CDR1 SGHVS, CDR2 FQNEAQ. The CDR3 loop spans 14 amino acids. The PCR ran on 60 Vbeta and 13 Jbeta primers. Measured with immunoSEQ multiplex PCR; TCRdb has only the in-frame clones, and not every one. The sample records some 130,000 clones, around 78% being singletons. V is TRBV7-8 and J is TRBJ1-2; D is perhaps TRBD1 (5 bases). The receptor's source is a female donor in good health and CMV-seropositive. The sequencing input was PBMCs. This CDR3 reads CASSDPGLNYGYTF. For the CDR3, the DNA is TGTGCCAGCAGCGACCCGGGACTTAACTATGGCTACACCTTC.